The 26 T cell receptor beta chains below were found in one sample sequenced in a study of early T cells in non-severe SARS-CoV-2 infection (dated by TCRdb to about 2021). Receptor libraries were prepared by 5' RACE. This sample was sequenced with a NextSeq 500. TCRdb reworked the public reads: Q25 trimming with fastp, MiXCR clone assembly, productive beta chains retained. Each entry is one CDR3 protein sequence, shown with its most common DNA and genes. Within this sample are about 55,000 distinct CDR3 sequences, with 15% of them counted one time only. Approximately 11% of the sample goes to the ten largest clones. Sequenced material: whole blood, taken at baseline. The receptors here all came from an adult who was a healthcare worker with PCR-confirmed SARS-CoV-2 infection or an uninfected control (not recorded which).

The genes are TRBV7-3 and TRBJ2-1, with D unresolved. Germline lookup yields CDR1 SGHTA and CDR2 FQGTGA. The CDR3 totals 13 residues. V dropped 5 bases and J dropped 4 bases, with 9 bases sitting between them. CDR3 residues: CASSPETYNEQFF. In nucleotides, the CDR3 is TGTGCCAGCAGCCCGGAAACATACAATGAGCAGTTCTTC.

The genes are TRBV3-1 and TRBJ2-1, with TRBD2 as a possible D gene (6 bases). The germline V and J ends were trimmed by 6 bases and 4 bases, with 22 bases remaining between them. There are 17 residues in the CDR3. The V gene's germline CDR1 is LGHDT and CDR2 YNNKEL (reference sequence). The CDR3 region has the DNA TGTGCCAGCAGTAACGATCTAGCGTGGGAGCCTTACAATGAGCAGTTCTTC. It is translated as CASSNDLAWEPYNEQFF.

Notes on this clonotype: An end of the junction differs from the germline gene, which may be a read error. The rearrangement links TRBV7-7 to TRBJ2-7, with 7 bases aligning to TRBD2. The CDR3 totals 13 residues. Germline CDR1 SSHAT, CDR2 FNYEAQ (reference sequence). CDR3 in amino acids: CASSPGGGSEQYF. Here the CDR3 DNA reads TGTGCTAGCAGCCCGGGCGGGGGTAGCGAGCAGTACTTC.

A few counts support this clonotype. The chain couples TRBV11-2 to TRBJ2-3; D ambiguous. Germline V gene sequence: CDR1 SGHAT, CDR2 FQNNGV. V dropped 4 bases and J dropped 0 bases, with 11 bases sitting between them. The CDR3 extends over 15 amino acids. The CDR3 sequence: CASSSLASSTDTQYF. CDR3 bases: TGTGCCAGCAGCTCTTTAGCTTCTAGCACAGATACGCAGTATTTT.

The CDR3 region has the DNA TGCGCCAGCAGCTTCGGGACAGGCTACGAGCAGTACTTC. Its protein is CASSFGTGYEQYF. The V and J genes are TRBV5-1 and TRBJ2-7, with 8 bases fitting TRBD1. The germline V gene encodes CDR1 SGHRS and CDR2 YFSETQ. V was pared by 2 bases and J by 3 bases, with 1 base of the junction left unmatched. The CDR3 loop spans 13 amino acids.

This chain joins TRBV5-1 and TRBJ2-5; possibly TRBD1 for D (6 bases). V was cut by 7 bases and J by 1 base, with 17 bases left in between. Germline CDR1 and CDR2: SGHRS and YFSETQ. The CDR3 is 15 residues long. The CDR3 DNA follows: TGCGCCAGCGGACTCTACAGGGTCGGCCAAGAGACCCAGTACTTC. This encodes CASGLYRVGQETQYF.

CDR3 in amino acids: CASSQLIMNTEAFF. For the CDR3, the DNA is TGTGCCAGCAGCCAACTTATCATGAACACTGAAGCTTTCTTT. This chain connects TRBV3-1 to TRBJ1-1, with D unresolved. This CDR3 comprises 14 residues. Germline V CDR1 and CDR2: LGHDT, YNNKEL (reference sequence). V was pared by 2 bases and J by 0 bases, with 7 bases between.

This clonotype showed up just once. This chain connects TRBV14 to TRBJ1-3; D unclear. Germline V gene sequence: CDR1 SGHDN, CDR2 FVKESK. Trimming removed 5 bases from V and 0 bases from J, with 11 bases in between. CDR3 length: 15 residues. The CDR3 DNA is TGTGCCAGCAGCTACGGAAGCCCCTCTGGAAACACCATATATTTT. Translated, it gives CASSYGSPSGNTIYF.

CDR3 in DNA: TGTGCCAGCAGGAGAGGCATTGATGAAAAACTGTTTTTT. Its protein product is CASRRGIDEKLFF. The chain recombines TRBV12-3 or TRBV12-4 with TRBJ1-4, with unresolved D. V lost 6 bases to trimming and J lost 6 bases, with 11 bases between them. The length of the CDR3 is 13 residues.

There are many counts of this clonotype. This chain links TRBV7-3 with TRBJ1-1, with unresolved D. Germline lookup yields CDR1 SGHTA and CDR2 FQGTGA. V was clipped by 4 bases and J by 2 bases, with 14 bases between them. The CDR3 loop spans 15 amino acids. CDR3 sequence: CASSSREALNTEAFF. CDR3 sequence (DNA): TGTGCCAGCAGCTCAAGGGAGGCTCTTAACACTGAAGCTTTCTTT.

There are many counts of this clonotype. This sequence joins TRBV29-1 and TRBJ1-6; no reliable D call. In germline, CDR1 is SQVTM, CDR2 ANQGSEA. The CDR3 loop spans 13 amino acids. V lost 2 bases and J lost 6, with 8 bases in between. This CDR3 reads CSVEYGPNSPLHF. CDR3 in DNA: TGCAGCGTTGAATACGGACCTAATTCACCCCTCCACTTT.

The rearrangement uses TRBV20-1 and TRBJ1-5; D perhaps matches TRBD1 (6 bases). CDR1 DFQATT and CDR2 SNEGSKA come from the germline V gene (reference sequence). Between the trimmed V and J ends, which lost 6 bases and 1 base, there was a span of 13 bases. The CDR3 covers 14 residues. This chain's CDR3 is CSAGEGGSNQPQHF. The CDR3 nucleotides are TGCAGTGCAGGGGAAGGGGGGAGCAATCAGCCCCAGCATTTT.

This clonotype was recorded at least ten times. This chain joins TRBV7-3 and TRBJ1-1, with 9 bases matching TRBD1. Losses at the gene ends were 4 bases for V and 11 bases for J; bases not matched to a gene: 5. This CDR3 is 12 amino acids long. The germline gives CDR1 SGHTA, CDR2 FQGTGA. The CDR3 loop reads CASSSDRGTAFF. DNA for the CDR3: TGTGCCAGCAGCTCCGACAGGGGGACGGCTTTCTTT. The full variable domain, rest sourced from reference TRBV7-3 and TRBJ1-1, is GAGVSQTPSNKVTEKGKYVELRCDPISGHTALYWYRQSLGQGPEFLIYFQGTGAADDSGLPNDRFFAVRPEGSVSTLKIQRTERGDSAVYLCASSSDRGTAFFGQGTRLTVV.

This clonotype was observed many times. The rearrangement joins TRBV11-2 to TRBJ2-1; D possibly corresponds to TRBD1 (5 bases). This CDR3 has 16 residues. In germline, CDR1 is SGHAT, CDR2 FQNNGV. The V and J ends lost 7 bases and 4 bases respectively, with 20 bases between them. The CDR3 sequence: CASNPNRILSYNEQFF. The CDR3 DNA sequence: TGTGCCAGCAACCCAAACAGGATACTTTCTTACAATGAGCAGTTCTTC.

The chain joins TRBV5-1 to TRBJ2-5; no clear D. CDR3 length: 14 residues. Per germline, CDR1 SGHRS and CDR2 YFSETQ. V was cut by 0 bases and J by 2 bases, with 8 bases left in between. The CDR3 here is CASSLVPDQETQYF. The CDR3 region has the DNA TGCGCCAGCAGCTTGGTTCCAGATCAAGAGACCCAGTACTTC.

This clonotype showed up just a few times. The rearrangement links TRBV27 to TRBJ2-3; no firm D call. Germline V gene data show CDR1 as MNHEY and CDR2 as SMNVEV (reference sequence). V lost 6 bases and J 2 bases, leaving 12 bases between the germline ends. The CDR3 length is 14 residues. CDR3: CASRTTHNTDTQYF. DNA of the CDR3: TGTGCCAGCAGGACAACTCATAACACAGATACGCAGTATTTT.

This clonotype has only a few counts. The chain recombines TRBV11-1 with TRBJ2-3, with D maybe TRBD2 (6 bases). Germline CDR1 and CDR2: SGHAT and FQDESV (reference sequence). The CDR3 contains 16 residues. Trimming cost V 5 bases and J 2 bases, with 17 bases left between them. The CDR3 sequence: CASSPARDFLTDTQYF. The DNA for the CDR3 is TGTGCCAGCAGCCCCGCCCGGGACTTCCTCACAGATACGCAGTATTTT.

This clonotype was recorded many times. The V and J genes are TRBV6-6 and TRBJ1-5; TRBD1 is a possible D gene (5 bases). Germline CDR1 MNHNY, CDR2 SVGAGI (reference sequence). Trimming cost V 0 bases and J 7 bases, with 22 bases left between them. CDR3 size: 18 residues. This CDR3 reads CASSYSTGSGQANQPQHF. The CDR3 coding sequence is TGTGCCAGCAGTTACTCGACGGGATCGGGGCAGGCAAACCAGCCCCAGCATTTT.

This clonotype was recorded many times. This chain uses TRBV3-1 with TRBJ1-5; the D is unclear. Per germline, CDR1 LGHDT and CDR2 YNNKEL (reference sequence). The CDR3 totals 12 residues. Trimming shortened V by 2 bases and J by 3 bases, and 2 bases separated the two germline ends. The CDR3 loop is CASSQNNQPQHF. CDR3 coding DNA: TGTGCCAGCAGCCAAAACAATCAGCCCCAGCATTTT. The complete variable domain, with remaining parts taken from reference TRBV3-1 and TRBJ1-5, reads DTAVSQTPKYLVTQMGNDKSIKCEQNLGHDTMYWYKQDSKKFLKIMFSYNNKELIINETVPNRFSPKSPDKAHLNLHINSLELGDSAVYFCASSQNNQPQHFGDGTRLSIL.

A few counts support this clonotype. The chain links TRBV7-4 to TRBJ2-1; D remains ambiguous. V was pared by 8 bases and J by 0 bases, with 14 bases between. Germline V CDR1 and CDR2: SGHVT, SQSDAQ. CDR3 length: 15 residues. CDR3 amino acids: CASGICTRSYNEQFF. CDR3 coding DNA: TGTGCCAGCGGGATCTGTACTCGCTCCTACAATGAGCAGTTCTTC.

This chain joins TRBV28 and TRBJ2-3; 12 bases match TRBD2. V lost 8 bases to trimming and J lost 10 bases; unmatched junction nucleotides: 7. Germline loops: CDR1 MDHEN, CDR2 SYDVKM. CDR3 length: 13 residues. The CDR3 coding sequence is TGTGCCAGCTCGCTAGCGGGAGGGAGGGCGCAGTATTTT. This translates into CASSLAGGRAQYF.

V usage is TRBV3-1 and J usage is TRBJ2-3, with 7 bases lining up with TRBD1. This CDR3 contains 17 residues. Trimming removed 0 bases from V and 4 bases from J; junction bases left unmatched: 10. Per the germline V gene, CDR1 is LGHDT and CDR2 is YNNKEL (reference sequence). CDR3: CASSQDPRQGAADTQYF. The CDR3 DNA reads as TGTGCCAGCAGCCAAGATCCTAGACAGGGAGCAGCAGATACGCAGTATTTT.

The table lists this clonotype with a few counts. The CDR3 nucleotides are TGTGCCAGCTGGAGGGCAATCAGTCGAAACACAGATACGCAGTATTTT. Its protein product is CASWRAISRNTDTQYF. This chain uses TRBV2 with TRBJ2-3; tentatively, D is TRBD2 (6 bases). There are 16 residues in the CDR3. CDR1 is SNHLY, CDR2 FYNNEI, per germline. Trimming stripped 8 bases from V and 2 bases from J, with 20 bases between.

This clonotype was detected a few times. V is TRBV19 and J is TRBJ2-1; 8 bases match TRBD2. V lost 5 bases and J lost 4; bases outside the gene matches: 10. CDR3 length: 16 amino acids. Germline values: CDR1 LNHDA, CDR2 SQIVND (reference sequence). CDR3 residues: CASSLKSSGYYNEQFF. Here the CDR3 DNA reads TGTGCCAGTAGTCTTAAATCTAGCGGGTATTACAATGAGCAGTTCTTC.

The gene calls are TRBV12-3 or TRBV12-4 and TRBJ2-2; no clear D. Trimming left V 5 bases short and J 3 bases short, with 10 bases between. This CDR3 has 14 residues. In nucleotides, the CDR3 is TGTGCCAGCAGTCCGGACGGTTACACCGGGGAGCTGTTTTTT. Its translation is CASSPDGYTGELFF.

This rearrangement joins TRBV7-6 to TRBJ2-5; D is undetermined. This CDR3 has 11 residues. CDR1 SGHVS and CDR2 FNYEAQ come from the germline V gene. Between the trimmed V and J ends, which lost 3 bases and 4 bases, there was a span of 3 bases. The CDR3 is CASSFPETQYF. CDR3 bases: TGTGCCAGCAGCTTTCCAGAGACCCAGTACTTC.